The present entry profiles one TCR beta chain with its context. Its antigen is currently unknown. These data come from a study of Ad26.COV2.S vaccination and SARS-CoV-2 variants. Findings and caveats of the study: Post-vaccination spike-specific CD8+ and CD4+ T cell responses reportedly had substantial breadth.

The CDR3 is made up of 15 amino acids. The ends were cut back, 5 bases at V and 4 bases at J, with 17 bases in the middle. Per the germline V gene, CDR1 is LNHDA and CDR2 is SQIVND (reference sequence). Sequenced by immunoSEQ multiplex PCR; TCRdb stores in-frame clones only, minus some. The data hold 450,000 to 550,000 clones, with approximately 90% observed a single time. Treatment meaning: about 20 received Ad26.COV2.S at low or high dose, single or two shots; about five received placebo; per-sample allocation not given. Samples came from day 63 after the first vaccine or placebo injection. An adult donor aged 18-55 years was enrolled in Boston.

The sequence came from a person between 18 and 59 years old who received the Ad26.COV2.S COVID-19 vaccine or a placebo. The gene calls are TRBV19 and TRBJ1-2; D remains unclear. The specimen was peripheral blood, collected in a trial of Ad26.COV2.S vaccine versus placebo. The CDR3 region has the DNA TGTGCCAGTAGTCTTGAGGGCCCATCTGGCTATGGCTACACCTTC. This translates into CASSLEGPSGYGYTF.